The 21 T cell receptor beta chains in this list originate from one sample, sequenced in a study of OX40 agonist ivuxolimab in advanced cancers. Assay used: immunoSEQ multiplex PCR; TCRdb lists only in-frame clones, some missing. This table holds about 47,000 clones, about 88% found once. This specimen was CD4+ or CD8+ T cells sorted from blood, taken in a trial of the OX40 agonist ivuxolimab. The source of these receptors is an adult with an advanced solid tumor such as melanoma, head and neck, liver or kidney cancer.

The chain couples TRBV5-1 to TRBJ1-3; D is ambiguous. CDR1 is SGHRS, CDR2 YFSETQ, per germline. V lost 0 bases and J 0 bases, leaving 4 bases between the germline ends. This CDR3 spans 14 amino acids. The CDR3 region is CASSLVGSGNTIYF. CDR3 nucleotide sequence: TGCGCCAGCAGCTTGGTTGGCTCTGGAAACACCATATATTTT.

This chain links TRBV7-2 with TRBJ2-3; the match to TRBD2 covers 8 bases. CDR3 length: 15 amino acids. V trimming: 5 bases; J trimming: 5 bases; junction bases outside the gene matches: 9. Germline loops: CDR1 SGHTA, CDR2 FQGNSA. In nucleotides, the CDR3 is TGTGCCAGCAGCCCCCCAAGCGGGAGAGGAGATACGCAGTATTTT. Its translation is CASSPPSGRGDTQYF. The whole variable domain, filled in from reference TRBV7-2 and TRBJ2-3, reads GAGVSQSPSNKVTEKGKDVELRCDPISGHTALYWYRQSLGQGLEFLIYFQGNSAPDKSGLPSDRFSAERTGGSVSTLTIQRTQQEDSAVYLCASSPPSGRGDTQYFGPGTRLTVL.

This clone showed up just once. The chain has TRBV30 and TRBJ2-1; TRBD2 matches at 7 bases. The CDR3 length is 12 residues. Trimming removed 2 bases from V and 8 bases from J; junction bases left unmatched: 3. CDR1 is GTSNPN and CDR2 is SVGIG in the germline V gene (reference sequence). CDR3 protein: CAWSLGGDEQFF. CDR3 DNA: TGTGCCTGGAGTTTGGGGGGGGATGAGCAGTTCTTC.

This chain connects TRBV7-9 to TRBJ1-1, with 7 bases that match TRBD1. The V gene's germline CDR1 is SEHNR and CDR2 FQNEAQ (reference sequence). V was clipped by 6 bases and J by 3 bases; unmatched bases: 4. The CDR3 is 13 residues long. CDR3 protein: CASRTGVYTEAFF. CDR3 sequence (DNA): TGTGCCAGCAGAACAGGGGTCTACACTGAAGCTTTCTTT.

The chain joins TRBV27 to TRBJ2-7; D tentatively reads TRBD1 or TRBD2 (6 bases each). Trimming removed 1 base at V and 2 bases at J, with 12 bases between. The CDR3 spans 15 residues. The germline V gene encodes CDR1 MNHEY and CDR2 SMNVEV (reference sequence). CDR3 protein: CASSLLGGWAYEQYF. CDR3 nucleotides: TGTGCCAGCAGTTTATTGGGGGGCTGGGCCTACGAGCAGTACTTC.

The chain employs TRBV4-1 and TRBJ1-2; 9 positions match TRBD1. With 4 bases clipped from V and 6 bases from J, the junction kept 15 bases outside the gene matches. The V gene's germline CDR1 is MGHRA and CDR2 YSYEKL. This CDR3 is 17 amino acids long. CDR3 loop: CASSPGRGDRAENGYTF. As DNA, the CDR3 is TGCGCCAGCAGCCCGGGACGTGGGGACAGGGCAGAAAATGGCTACACCTTC.

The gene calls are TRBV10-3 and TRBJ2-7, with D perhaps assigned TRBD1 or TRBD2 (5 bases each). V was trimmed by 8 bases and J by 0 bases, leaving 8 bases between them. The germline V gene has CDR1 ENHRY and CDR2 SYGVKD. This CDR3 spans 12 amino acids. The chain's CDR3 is CAIGTDSYEQYF. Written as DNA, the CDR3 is TGTGCCATCGGGACGGACTCCTACGAGCAGTACTTC.

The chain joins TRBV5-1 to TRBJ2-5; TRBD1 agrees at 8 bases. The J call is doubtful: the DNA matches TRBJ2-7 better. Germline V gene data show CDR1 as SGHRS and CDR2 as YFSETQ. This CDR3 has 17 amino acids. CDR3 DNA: TGCGCCAGCAGCTTGGAAGGCAGGGGGCGAAGTTTCTACGAGCAGTACTTC. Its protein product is CASSLEGRGRSFYEQYF.

The CDR3 coding sequence is TGCGCCAGCAGCGGACAGGGGGTGCACTACGAGCAGTACTTC. Its translation is CASSGQGVHYEQYF. This sequence joins TRBV5-1 and TRBJ2-7; 10 bases map to TRBD1. The CDR3 is made up of 14 amino acids. Germline CDR1 is SGHRS and CDR2 is YFSETQ. Germline trimming cut 4 bases from V and 3 bases from J; bases unmatched to any gene: 4.

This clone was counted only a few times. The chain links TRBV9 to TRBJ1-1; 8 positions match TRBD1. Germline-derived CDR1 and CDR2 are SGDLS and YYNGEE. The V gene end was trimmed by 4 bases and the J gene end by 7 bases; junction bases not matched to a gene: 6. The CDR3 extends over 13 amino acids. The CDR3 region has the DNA TGTGCCAGCAGCTCCAGCGGACAGGGTGAAGCTTTCTTT. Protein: CASSSSGQGEAFF.

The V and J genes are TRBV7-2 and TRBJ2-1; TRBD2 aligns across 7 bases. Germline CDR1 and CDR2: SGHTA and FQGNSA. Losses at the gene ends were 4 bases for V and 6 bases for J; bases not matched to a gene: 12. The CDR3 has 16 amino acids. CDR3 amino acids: CASSSRVGGPLNEQFF. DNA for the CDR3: TGTGCCAGCAGCTCTCGTGTGGGAGGGCCCCTCAATGAGCAGTTCTTC. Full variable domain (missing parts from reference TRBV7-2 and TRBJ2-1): GAGVSQSPSNKVTEKGKDVELRCDPISGHTALYWYRQSLGQGLEFLIYFQGNSAPDKSGLPSDRFSAERTGGSVSTLTIQRTQQEDSAVYLCASSSRVGGPLNEQFFGPGTRLTVL.

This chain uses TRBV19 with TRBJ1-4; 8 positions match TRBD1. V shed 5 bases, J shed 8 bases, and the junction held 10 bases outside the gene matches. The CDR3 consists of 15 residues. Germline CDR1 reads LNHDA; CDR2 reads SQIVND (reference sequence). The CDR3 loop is CASSAQGALGEKLFF. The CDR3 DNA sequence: TGTGCCAGTAGTGCGCAGGGGGCGCTAGGCGAAAAACTGTTTTTT.

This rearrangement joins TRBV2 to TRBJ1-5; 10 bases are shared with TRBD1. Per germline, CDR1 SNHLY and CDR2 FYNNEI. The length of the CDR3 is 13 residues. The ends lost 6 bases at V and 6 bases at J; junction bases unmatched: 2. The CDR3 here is CASRDRGLQPQHF. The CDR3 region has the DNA TGTGCCAGCAGAGACAGGGGGCTTCAGCCCCAGCATTTT.

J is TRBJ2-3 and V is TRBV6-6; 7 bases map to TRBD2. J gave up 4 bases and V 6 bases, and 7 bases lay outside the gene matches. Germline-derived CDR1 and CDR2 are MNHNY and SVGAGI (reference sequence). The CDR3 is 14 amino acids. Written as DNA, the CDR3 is TGTGCCAGCAGAAGACATGGGAGGGCAGATACGCAGTATTTT. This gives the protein CASRRHGRADTQYF.

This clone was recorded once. In nucleotides, the CDR3 is TGTGCCAGCAGCCCATATAGACAGCGTGACGGGGCCAACGTCCTGACTTTC. Amino acid sequence: CASSPYRQRDGANVLTF. This chain joins TRBV7-8 and TRBJ2-6, with a tentative D call TRBD1 (5 bases). This CDR3 comprises 17 residues. V dropped 5 bases and J dropped 4 bases, with 18 bases sitting between them. Per germline, CDR1 SGHVS and CDR2 FQNEAQ.

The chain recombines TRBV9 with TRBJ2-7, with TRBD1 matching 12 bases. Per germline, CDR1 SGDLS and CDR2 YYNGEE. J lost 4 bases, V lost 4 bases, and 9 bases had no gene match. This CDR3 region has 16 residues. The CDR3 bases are TGTGCCAGCAGCCTTGACGGGACAGGGGGCGGGTACGAGCAGTACTTC. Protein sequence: CASSLDGTGGGYEQYF.

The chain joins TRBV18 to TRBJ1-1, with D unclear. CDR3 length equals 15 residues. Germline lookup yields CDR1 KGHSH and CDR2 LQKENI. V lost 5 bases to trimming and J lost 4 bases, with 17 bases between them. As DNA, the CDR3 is TGTGCCAGCTCATTCTCGGAGGTCCTGGGCACTGAAGCTTTCTTT. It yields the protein CASSFSEVLGTEAFF.

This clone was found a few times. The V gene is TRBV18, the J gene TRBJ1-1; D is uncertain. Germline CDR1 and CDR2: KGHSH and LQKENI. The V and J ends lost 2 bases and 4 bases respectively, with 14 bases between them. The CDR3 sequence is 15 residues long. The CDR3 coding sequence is TGTGCCAGCTCACCAACATCCGCGGCTGGCACTGAAGCTTTCTTT. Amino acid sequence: CASSPTSAAGTEAFF.

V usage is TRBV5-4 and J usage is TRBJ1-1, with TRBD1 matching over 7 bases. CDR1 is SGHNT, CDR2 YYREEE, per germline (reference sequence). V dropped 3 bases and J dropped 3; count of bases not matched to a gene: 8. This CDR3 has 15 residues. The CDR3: CASSSETGRDTEAFF. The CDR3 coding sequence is TGTGCCAGCAGCTCCGAGACAGGGCGGGACACTGAAGCTTTCTTT.

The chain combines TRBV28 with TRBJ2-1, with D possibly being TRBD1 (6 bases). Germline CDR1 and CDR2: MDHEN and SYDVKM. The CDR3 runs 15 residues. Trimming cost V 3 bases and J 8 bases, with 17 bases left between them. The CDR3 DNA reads TGTGCCAGCAGTTTCGGGGCAGGGGTTGGGGATGAGCAGTTCTTC. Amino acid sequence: CASSFGAGVGDEQFF.

Here the CDR3 DNA reads TGCGCCAGCAGCTTTGCGGGGACGTATACGAAGTACTTC. Translated, it gives CASSFAGTYTKYF. The chain has TRBV5-1 and TRBJ2-4; D is possibly TRBD2 (6 bases). From germline, CDR1 is SGHRS and CDR2 YFSETQ. Trimming took 2 bases from V and 14 from J, leaving 17 bases between them. This CDR3 is built from 13 residues.